These 6 T cell receptor beta chains originate from one sample sequenced in a study of T cells in Graves' hyperthyroidism and ophthalmopathy. The source material, RNA transcripts, was used to amplify TCR beta CDR3 regions. Researchers ran a first-round RT-PCR on the TCR CDR3 using the HTBI primer set. TCRdb analysed the multiplex PCR reads with MiXCR anew, one entry per CDR3 protein. This sample carries some 570,000 distinct CDR3 sequences, over 15% of them seen once, and the ten largest clones take about 16%. The specimen was blood. All receptors come from a young woman with Graves' ophthalmopathy.

The chain employs TRBV30 and TRBJ1-2; D gene ambiguous. This CDR3 has 14 residues. Germline CDR1 is GTSNPN and CDR2 is SVGIG (reference sequence). V dropped 0 bases and J dropped 1 base, with 9 bases sitting between them. CDR3 in amino acids: CAWSVPGFNYGYTF. Here the CDR3 DNA reads TGTGCCTGGAGTGTCCCAGGATTTAACTATGGCTACACCTTC.

This clonotype was detected ten times or more. This chain links TRBV27 with TRBJ2-1, with 12 bases fitting TRBD1. The J segment lost 10 bases and the V segment lost 4 bases, leaving 5 bases of the junction unmatched. Per germline, CDR1 MNHEY and CDR2 SMNVEV (reference sequence). The CDR3 sequence is 14 residues long. The chain's CDR3 is CASSSGQGAKEQFF. The CDR3 region has the DNA TGTGCCAGCAGTTCGGGACAGGGGGCTAAGGAGCAGTTCTTC.

This clonotype was seen a few times. The chain employs TRBV9 and TRBJ1-4, with TRBD1 as a possible D gene (5 bases). The CDR3 has 17 residues. CDR1 is SGDLS and CDR2 is YYNGEE in the germline V gene. Trimming shortened V by 4 bases and J by 1 base, and 17 bases separated the two germline ends. This CDR3 reads CASSKTHRGGTNEKLFF. For the CDR3, the DNA is TGTGCCAGCAGCAAAACCCATCGCGGGGGAACTAATGAAAAACTGTTTTTT.

This clonotype has only one observation. Given a much more abundant clone one base away, this may be a read error. The V and J genes are TRBV28 and TRBJ2-1; D call uncertain. V was clipped by 6 bases and J by 7 bases, with 16 bases between them. The CDR3 is made up of 14 amino acids. Germline values: CDR1 MDHEN, CDR2 SYDVKM. CDR3 sequence: CASSPVEGANEQFF. CDR3 in DNA: TGTGCCAGCAGCCCCGTTGAAGGTGCTAATGAGCAGTTCTTC.

In this sample, this clonotype turned up many times. This chain connects TRBV27 to TRBJ2-1; D is undetermined. The CDR3 is made up of 15 amino acids. CDR1 is MNHEY and CDR2 is SMNVEV in the germline V gene (reference sequence). The V end was cut by 3 bases, the J end by 5 bases, with 14 bases between. CDR3 DNA: TGTGCCAGCAGTTTGGTCGGACCTACTGACAATGAGCAGTTCTTC. This encodes CASSLVGPTDNEQFF.

The V and J genes are TRBV2 and TRBJ2-3, with TRBD1 identical over 11 bases. The J segment lost 9 bases and the V segment lost 4 bases, leaving 6 bases of the junction unmatched. Germline CDR1 is SNHLY and CDR2 is FYNNEI. The CDR3 is 14 amino acids. CDR3 loop: CASSVGDRGRTQYF. Here the CDR3 DNA reads TGTGCCAGCAGTGTAGGGGACAGGGGGAGGACGCAGTATTTT.